The clone carrying this T cell receptor (beta chain) was observed a single time. The authors reverse transcribed roughly 0.45 to 1 ug RNA with random hexamers. TCRdb re-analysed the immunoSEQ multiplex PCR reads in MiXCR, keeping a single row per CDR3 protein. This sample carries 150,000 to 200,000 distinct CDR3 sequences, 91% of them seen once, and the ten largest clones take 0.085% to 0.1%. The sample is drawn from a study of CD8 T cells in Susac syndrome. Sequenced sample: CD4+ T cells from PBMCs. The receptor was isolated from a human donor with Susac syndrome.

The CDR3 is CASSRLDRDLPVQYF. In nucleotides, the CDR3 is TGTGCCAGCAGCCGACTTGACAGGGACCTACCGGTGCAGTATTTT. The rearrangement links TRBV12-3 or TRBV12-4 to TRBJ2-3; 7 bases align to TRBD1. V was pared by 6 bases and J by 11 bases, with 17 bases of the junction left unmatched. The CDR3 is made up of 15 amino acids.